Below, 24 T cell receptor beta chains from the same sample are listed, as sequenced in a study of cytomegalovirus exposure and HLA in healthy donors. PCR primers comprised 60 Vbeta and 13 Jbeta primers. TCRdb's table, derived via immunoSEQ multiplex PCR, lists solely in-frame clones and lacks some. Counted here are about 140,000 clones, around 72% occurring once; the ten biggest clones make up roughly 4%. The sequenced sample was PBMCs. These receptors came from a man aged 50 or older in good health and CMV-seropositive.

This clone was recorded a few times. In DNA form, the CDR3 reads TGTGCCACCAGCAGACACCGGAGCAATCAGCCCCAGCATTTT. Translation: CATSRHRSNQPQHF. This chain joins TRBV15 and TRBJ1-5; D uncertain. Trimming stripped 2 bases from V and 1 base from J, with 6 bases between. Germline V CDR1 and CDR2: LNHNV, YYDKDF (reference sequence). The CDR3 is 14 amino acids.

Turning to this clone: This CDR3 is also generated by other DNA sequences in the sample. The chain recombines TRBV5-6 with TRBJ2-7; D is possibly TRBD1 (6 bases). Germline CDR1 reads SGHDT; CDR2 reads YYEEEE. The length of the CDR3 is 13 residues. Deletions cut 4 bases from V and 3 bases from J, with 11 bases between. CDR3 sequence (DNA): TGTGCCAGCAGCACCGGACAGATCTACGAGCAGTACTTC. It translates to CASSTGQIYEQYF.

This clone was counted a single time. The gene calls are TRBV10-2 and TRBJ2-7; 8 bases line up with TRBD1. Germline V gives CDR1 WSHSY, CDR2 SAAADI. This CDR3 has 13 amino acids. With 4 bases clipped from V and 7 bases from J, the junction kept 6 bases outside the gene matches. The CDR3 nucleotides read TGCGCCAGCAGTGCCCAGGGGGCTCGAGAGCAGTACTTC. This encodes CASSAQGAREQYF.

The gene calls are TRBV19 and TRBJ1-4; the D is unclear. V gave up 5 bases and J gave up 3 bases, with 7 bases separating them. CDR3 length equals 13 residues. Germline V gives CDR1 LNHDA, CDR2 SQIVND (reference sequence). CDR3 sequence reads: CASSLRSNEKLFF. CDR3 sequence (DNA): TGTGCCAGTAGTCTCCGGTCTAATGAAAAACTGTTTTTT.

The chain couples TRBV6-1 to TRBJ1-1; D might be TRBD1 (6 bases). V was shortened by 1 base and J by 11 bases, with 11 bases between the two germline ends. The CDR3 is 12 amino acids. Germline lookup yields CDR1 MNHNS and CDR2 SASEGT. DNA of the CDR3: TGTGCCAGCAGTGAAGTCGGCAGGGGCGCTTTCTTT. This gives the protein CASSEVGRGAFF.

The chain links TRBV6-1 to TRBJ1-4; 9 positions match TRBD1. Germline V gene sequence: CDR1 MNHNS, CDR2 SASEGT. This CDR3 is built from 13 residues. V shed 3 bases and J 10 bases; nucleotides not matched to a gene: 3. CDR3 coding DNA: TGTGCCAGCAGTGAGGAGGACAGGGGAAAACTGTTTTTT. Translating it yields CASSEEDRGKLFF.

V is TRBV18 and J is TRBJ2-7; 7 bases fit TRBD2. V shed 3 bases, J shed 5 bases, and the junction held 7 bases outside the gene matches. Germline lookup yields CDR1 KGHSH and CDR2 LQKENI. The CDR3 contains 14 residues. The CDR3 DNA reads TGTGCCAGCTCACCGGAACTAGCGAGCAACGAGCAGTACTTC. Translated: CASSPELASNEQYF.

The chain joins TRBV5-4 to TRBJ1-3; tentative D call: TRBD1 (6 bases). The CDR3 is made up of 16 amino acids. The V end was cut by 4 bases, the J end by 4 bases, with 18 bases between. Per germline, CDR1 SGHNT and CDR2 YYREEE (reference sequence). CDR3 residues: CASSLDIQGNGNTIYF. In nucleotides, the CDR3 is TGTGCCAGCAGCCTCGATATACAGGGAAACGGAAACACCATATATTTT.

The genes are TRBV7-2 and TRBJ1-5; 7 bases line up with TRBD1. CDR3 length: 15 amino acids. From germline, CDR1 is SGHTA and CDR2 FQGNSA. Trimming took 2 bases from V and 4 from J; bases not matched to a gene: 5. Here the CDR3 reads CASSLSRGPNQPQHF. As DNA, the CDR3 is TGTGCCAGCAGCTTATCTAGGGGGCCAAATCAGCCCCAGCATTTT.

The chain has TRBV5-4 and TRBJ2-3, with D maybe TRBD1 (5 bases). The CDR3 sequence is 13 residues long. Germline V gives CDR1 SGHNT, CDR2 YYREEE (reference sequence). V lost 2 bases, J lost 6 bases, and 10 bases lay in between. CDR3 nucleotide sequence: TGTGCCAGCAGCTTACAGGAGTACGATACGCAGTATTTT. Protein sequence: CASSLQEYDTQYF. Variable domain in full (rest from reference TRBV5-4 and TRBJ2-3): ETGVTQSPTHLIKTRGQQVTLRCSSQSGHNTVSWYQQALGQGPQFIFQYYREEENGRGNFPPRFSGLQFPNYSSELNVNALELDDSALYLCASSLQEYDTQYFGPGTRLTVL.

The genes are TRBV19 and TRBJ1-1; D gene uncertain. This CDR3 is built from 12 residues. CDR1 LNHDA and CDR2 SQIVND come from the germline V gene (reference sequence). Trimming left V 1 base short and J 11 bases short, with 11 bases between. This CDR3 is CASSIVAGSAFF. The CDR3 DNA sequence: TGTGCCAGTAGTATAGTTGCGGGGTCGGCTTTCTTT.

V and J are TRBV5-4 and TRBJ1-6; TRBD1 agrees at 7 bases. The germline CDR1 and CDR2 sequences are SGHNT and YYREEE (reference sequence). This CDR3 spans 17 amino acids. Trimming at V came to 5 bases and at J to 4 bases, leaving 12 bases not matched to a gene. CDR3 residues: CASRSGQSNSYNSPLHF. The CDR3 DNA follows: TGTGCCAGCAGGTCGGGACAGTCCAACTCTTATAATTCACCCCTCCACTTT.

The chain has TRBV10-3 and TRBJ1-5, with D unclear. The V end was cut by 0 bases, the J end by 7 bases, with 7 bases between. The CDR3 loop spans 13 amino acids. Germline V lookup: CDR1 ENHRY, CDR2 SYGVKD. CDR3 loop: CAISESWEQPQHF. In DNA form, the CDR3 reads TGTGCCATCAGTGAGTCTTGGGAGCAGCCCCAGCATTTT.

The V call is TRBV29-1, the J call TRBJ2-3; no firm D call. The CDR3 has 12 residues. Trimming stripped 5 bases from V and 9 bases from J, with 15 bases between. Per germline, CDR1 SQVTM and CDR2 ANQGSEA. The CDR3 DNA follows: TGCAGCGTTCAACATTATTCAGGAACGCAGTATTTT. The encoded protein is CSVQHYSGTQYF.

The CDR3 spells CASREGGSYNEQFF. Here the CDR3 DNA reads TGTGCCAGCAGAGAAGGGGGCTCCTACAATGAGCAGTTCTTC. V is TRBV14 and J is TRBJ2-1; TRBD1 is a possible D gene (6 bases). There are 14 residues in the CDR3. Trimming cost V 6 bases and J 0 bases, with 9 bases left between them. Germline V gene data show CDR1 as SGHDN and CDR2 as FVKESK.

J is TRBJ2-1 and V is TRBV5-4, with D tentatively TRBD2 (6 bases). The CDR3 has 14 residues. Trimming took 4 bases from V and 7 from J, leaving 15 bases between them. Germline CDR1 is SGHNT and CDR2 is YYREEE (reference sequence). CDR3 coding DNA: TGTGCCAGCAGCCAACGGGACTCGGGGAATGAGCAGTTCTTC. Amino acid sequence: CASSQRDSGNEQFF.

The rearrangement links TRBV5-1 to TRBJ2-5, with D tentatively TRBD2 (5 bases). The J call is doubtful: the DNA matches TRBJ2-7 better. The CDR3 extends over 16 amino acids. Germline V gene sequence: CDR1 SGHRS, CDR2 YFSETQ. CDR3 amino acids: CASSLGPAASSYEQYF. The DNA for the CDR3 is TGCGCCAGCAGCTTGGGCCCAGCGGCAAGCTCCTACGAGCAGTACTTC.

This chain joins TRBV7-5 and TRBJ1-1; TRBD1, as called in the table, went unchecked against the DNA. TRBV7-5 is a known pseudogene. CDR3 length: 16 residues. Written as DNA, the CDR3 is TGTGCCAGAAGCTTAGATCCAGGGACAGGGGGCACTGAAGCTTTCTTT. Amino acid sequence: CARSLDPGTGGTEAFF.

The chain carries TRBV19 and TRBJ2-1; 7 nucleotides line up with TRBD1. The germline V gene encodes CDR1 LNHDA and CDR2 SQIVND (reference sequence). Trimming cost V 2 bases and J 9 bases; bases outside gene matches: 4. This CDR3 is 13 amino acids long. This chain's CDR3 is CASSITGESEQFF. The CDR3 region has the DNA TGTGCCAGTAGTATAACAGGGGAGAGTGAGCAGTTCTTC. The full variable domain, completed using reference TRBV19 and TRBJ2-1, is DGGITQSPKYLFRKEGQNVTLSCEQNLNHDAMYWYRQDPGQGLRLIYYSQIVNDFQKGDIAEGYSVSREKKESFPLTVTSAQKNPTAFYLCASSITGESEQFFGPGTRLTVL.

The rearrangement links TRBV7-6 to TRBJ2-7; 12 nucleotides agree with TRBD2. Germline CDR1 reads SGHVS; CDR2 reads FNYEAQ. V lost 5 bases, J lost 4 bases, and 9 bases stayed unmatched. The CDR3 runs 16 residues. The CDR3 DNA is TGTGCCAGCAGCGCGGGACTAGCGGGTGGGAGATACGAGCAGTACTTC. Residues: CASSAGLAGGRYEQYF.

Written as DNA, the CDR3 is TGTGCCAGCAGTATCGGACAGGGGGTTTACGAGCAGTACTTC. Protein: CASSIGQGVYEQYF. The J gene is TRBJ2-7, the V gene TRBV6-6; 10 bases fit TRBD1. The CDR3 loop spans 14 amino acids. Germline V gives CDR1 MNHNY, CDR2 SVGAGI (reference sequence). V was clipped by 5 bases and J by 4 bases; unmatched bases: 5.

This clone was detected only a few times. The chain links TRBV4-1 to TRBJ1-5; the D is unclear. V lost 3 bases and J 4 bases, leaving 10 bases between the germline ends. The CDR3 has 14 residues. Germline-derived CDR1 and CDR2 are MGHRA and YSYEKL. The DNA for the CDR3 is TGCGCCAGCAGCCATCCGATGCAGAATCAGCCCCAGCATTTT. Translated, it gives CASSHPMQNQPQHF.

The CDR3: CASNRDRGYNEQFF. The DNA of the CDR3 is TGTGCCAGCAACCGGGACAGGGGCTACAATGAGCAGTTCTTC. The chain combines TRBV28 with TRBJ2-1, with 10 positions matching TRBD1. The CDR3 has 14 residues. V lost 7 bases and J lost 3; bases outside the gene matches: 3. CDR1 and CDR2 (germline): MDHEN, SYDVKM. Based on the CDR3 plus reference TRBV28 and TRBJ2-1, the full variable domain is DVKVTQSSRYLVKRTGEKVFLECVQDMDHENMFWYRQDPGLGLRLIYFSYDVKMKEKGDIPEGYSVSREKKERFSLILESASTNQTSMYLCASNRDRGYNEQFFGPGTRLTVL.

J is TRBJ2-7 and V is TRBV12-5; tentative D call: TRBD1 (6 bases). V lost 7 bases and J 0 bases, leaving 19 bases between the germline ends. Germline loops: CDR1 LGHNT, CDR2 FRNRAP. The CDR3 sequence is 16 residues long. CDR3 region: CASAKQGTLSSYEQYF. CDR3 nucleotides: TGTGCTAGTGCCAAACAGGGAACCTTAAGCTCCTACGAGCAGTACTTC.